This T cell receptor (beta chain) was identified during a study of T cell repertoires in cytomegalovirus infection. Study summary: Public TCR beta signatures indicated both CMV infection and matching HLA type. Study conclusions and caveats: Cumulative frequency of public TCR beta families picked out carriers of CMV plus the relevant HLA.

V was shortened by 4 bases and J by 7 bases, with 14 bases between the two germline ends. This CDR3 region has 14 residues. CDR1 and CDR2 (germline): SEHNR, FQNEAQ (reference sequence). TCRdb re-analysed the reads in MiXCR, keeping a single row per CDR3 protein. Of 150,000 to 200,000 distinct CDR3 sequences in the sample, 17% were seen once. Regarding this clonotype: Its antigen is not known.

The sequencing input was CD8+ T cells from PBMCs. This TCR derives from a human donor in good health (CMV status not recorded). Some clones in this sample may be carry-over from other donors' samples. This chain connects TRBV7-9 to TRBJ1-5, with D unclear. Here the CDR3 reads CASSSQYSGQPQHF. DNA for the CDR3: TGTGCCAGCAGCTCCCAATACTCGGGCCAGCCCCAGCATTTT.